This is a list of T cell receptor beta chains from one sample in a study of CD8 T cells in ankylosing spondylitis. TCRdb fed the 5' RACE reads into MiXCR, producing one record per CDR3 protein. The sample shows approximately 220,000 distinct CDR3 sequences, around a quarter of them seen only once. The sequencing sample was made of blood, either unsorted or a sorted T cell fraction (not recorded which). The receptors shown here come from a male donor with ankylosing spondylitis or in good health (not recorded which). Both conserved end residues are part of each CDR3. A D gene is named only where the DNA matches it firmly. Size is omitted from some rows. Given values are once, few, many or a class for expanded clones.

j_call v_call clone_size d_call cdr3_nt cdr3_aa
TRBJ2-4 TRBV6-1 once NA TGTGCCAGCAGCAAGGACTCGTTAGCCAAAAACATTCAGTACTTC CASSKDSLAKNIQYF
TRBJ2-3 TRBV29-1 NA TRBD1 TGCAGCGTTTCAGGGGGAAGCACAGATACGCAGTATTTT CSVSGGSTDTQYF
TRBJ2-3 TRBV29-1 many NA TGCAGCGTTGTTAGGGTCGAAGATACGCAGTATTTT CSVVRVEDTQYF
TRBJ2-3 TRBV5-1 many NA TGCGCCAGCAGCTTGGTAGCAGGGGTCGTGGCAGATACGCAGTATTTT CASSLVAGVVADTQYF
TRBJ2-3 TRBV12-3/TRBV12-4 many NA TGCGCCAGCAGCTTAGGCACAGATACGCAGTATTTT CASSLGTDTQYF
TRBJ1-5 TRBV20-1 few TRBD1 TGCAGTGCTAGGTGGACAGGGTCCAATCAGCCCCAGCATTTT CSARWTGSNQPQHF
TRBJ2-7 TRBV5-6 NA TRBD1 TGTGCCAGCCACAGCCACCGGACAGGATCCTACGAGCAGTACTTC CASHSHRTGSYEQYF
TRBJ2-1 TRBV7-2 many NA TGTGCCAGCAGCTTAGCGATAGGGGGGAAATACAATGAGCAGTTCTTC CASSLAIGGKYNEQFF
TRBJ2-3 TRBV20-1 few NA TGCAGTGCTAGGGGCCTAGGCACAGATACGCAGTATTTT CSARGLGTDTQYF
TRBJ2-2 TRBV30 few NA TGTGCCTGGAGAAGTAGCGGAAACACCGGGGAGCTGTTTTTT CAWRSSGNTGELFF
TRBJ2-7 TRBV28 few NA TGTGCCAGCAGTTTTCCGAGCCCAAGATACGAGCAGTACTTC CASSFPSPRYEQYF
TRBJ1-5 TRBV12-3/TRBV12-4 few NA TGTGCCAGCAGGTCCGGGACCTATCAGCCCCAGCATTTT CASRSGTYQPQHF
TRBJ1-5 TRBV5-1 many TRBD1 TGCGCCAGCAGCCTGAGGGGACAGCCAGATCAGCCCCAGCATTTT CASSLRGQPDQPQHF
TRBJ2-7 TRBV10-3 many NA TGTGCCATCAGCGCTCGGGACTTGGTAGAGCAGTACTTC CAISARDLVEQYF
TRBJ1-5 TRBV29-1 many NA TGCAGCGTCCGGGCAGGAAGCGCAAATCAGCCCCAGCATTTT CSVRAGSANQPQHF
TRBJ2-5 TRBV20-1 NA NA TGCAGTGCTAGTTGGAGGGGGCGGGAGACCCAGTACTTC CSASWRGRETQYF
TRBJ1-2 TRBV4-1 many NA TGCGCCAGCAGCCACGCCAGGGCGGGCTATGGCTACACCTTC CASSHARAGYGYTF
TRBJ1-5 TRBV12-3/TRBV12-4 NA NA TGTGCCAGCAGTTCCGGGACGGGATTTTATCAGCCCCAGCATTTT CASSSGTGFYQPQHF
TRBJ2-1 TRBV20-1 NA NA TGCAGTGCTAATGGACAGGGGAGCGGGAGCTCCTACAATGAGCAGTTCTTC CSANGQGSGSSYNEQFF
TRBJ1-1 TRBV5-1 many NA TGCGCCAGCAGCTCAGTGACAGGTCCCTCCACGGCTTTCTTT CASSSVTGPSTAFF
TRBJ2-7 TRBV5-1 many NA TGCGCCAGCAGCTTCGGGACTGGCGGACGAGAGCAGTACTTC CASSFGTGGREQYF
TRBJ2-1 TRBV20-1 NA NA TGCAGTGCGAACGTCCACGGGACGATAGTCTACAATGAGCAGTTCTTC CSANVHGTIVYNEQFF